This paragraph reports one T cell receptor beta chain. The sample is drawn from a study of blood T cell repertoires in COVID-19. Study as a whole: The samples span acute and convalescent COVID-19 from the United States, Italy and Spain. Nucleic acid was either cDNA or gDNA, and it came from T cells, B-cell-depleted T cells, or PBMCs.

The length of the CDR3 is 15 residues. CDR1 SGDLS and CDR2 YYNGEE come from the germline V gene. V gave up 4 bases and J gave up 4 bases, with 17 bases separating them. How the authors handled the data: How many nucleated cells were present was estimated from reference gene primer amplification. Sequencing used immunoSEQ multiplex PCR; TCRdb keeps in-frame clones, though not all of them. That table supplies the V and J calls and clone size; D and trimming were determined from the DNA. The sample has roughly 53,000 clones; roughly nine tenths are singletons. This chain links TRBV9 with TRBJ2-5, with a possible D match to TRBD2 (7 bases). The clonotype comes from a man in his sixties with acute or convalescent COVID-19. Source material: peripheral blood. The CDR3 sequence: CASSKRGGGAETQYF. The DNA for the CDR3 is TGTGCCAGCAGCAAGAGGGGGGGCGGGGCAGAGACCCAGTACTTC.